The 19 T cell receptor beta chains below all came from one sample that was sequenced in a study of blood T cell repertoires in COVID-19. The repertoire was sequenced with immunoSEQ multiplex PCR; TCRdb's copy has only in-frame clones and lacks some. In the table there are more than 250,000 clones, more than 75% of which are singletons. The material sequenced was peripheral blood. The receptors stem from a man aged 50-60 years with active or convalescent COVID-19.

The chain carries TRBV28 and TRBJ1-1; D not resolved. This CDR3 has 14 residues. CDR1 and CDR2 from the germline V gene are MDHEN and SYDVKM. The V end was cut by 1 base, the J end by 5 bases, with 11 bases between. CDR3 DNA sequence: TGTGCCAGCAGTTTATTACGGGGAAGTACTGAAGCTTTCTTT. It translates to CASSLLRGSTEAFF. Filled out from reference TRBV28 and TRBJ1-1, the complete variable domain reads DVKVTQSSRYLVKRTGEKVFLECVQDMDHENMFWYRQDPGLGLRLIYFSYDVKMKEKGDIPEGYSVSREKKERFSLILESASTNQTSMYLCASSLLRGSTEAFFGQGTRLTVV.

The sample holds a few counts of this clone. The J gene is TRBJ1-1, the V gene TRBV5-6; D may be TRBD1 (5 bases). V was trimmed by 4 bases and J by 11 bases, leaving 12 bases between them. Germline CDR1 reads SGHDT; CDR2 reads YYEEEE. The CDR3 has 11 amino acids. CDR3 region: CASSGEGAAFF. The CDR3 nucleotides read TGTGCCAGCAGCGGCGAAGGGGCGGCTTTCTTT. Variable domain in full (rest from reference TRBV5-6 and TRBJ1-1): DAGVTQSPTHLIKTRGQQVTLRCSPKSGHDTVSWYQQALGQGPQFIFQYYEEEERQRGNFPDRFSGHQFPNYSSELNVNALLLGDSALYLCASSGEGAAFFGQGTRLTVV.

V gene TRBV18 combines with J gene TRBJ2-7; 8 nucleotides match TRBD1. The trim removed 3 bases at V and 3 bases at J, leaving 10 bases unmatched. Per germline, CDR1 KGHSH and CDR2 LQKENI. This CDR3 spans 16 amino acids. The CDR3 DNA reads as TGTGCCAGCTCACCCCCAGGGGGCCCTCGCAACTACGAGCAGTACTTC. Translation gives CASSPPGGPRNYEQYF.

This chain connects TRBV10-3 to TRBJ2-7; 7 positions match TRBD1. With V trimmed by 7 bases and J by 0 bases, 9 bases remained unmatched. The CDR3 is 15 amino acids. Germline-derived CDR1 and CDR2 are ENHRY and SYGVKD. The CDR3 loop is CAIKTGQALSYEQYF. CDR3 in DNA: TGTGCCATCAAAACCGGACAGGCCCTCTCCTACGAGCAGTACTTC.

Concerning this clone: The sample contains more than one DNA sequence encoding this CDR3. V and J are TRBV7-3 and TRBJ1-1; D not resolved. CDR1 is SGHTA and CDR2 is FQGTGA in the germline V gene. The CDR3 contains 13 residues. V was cut by 0 bases and J by 5 bases, with 7 bases left in between. The CDR3 sequence: CASSLTPRTEAFF. In DNA, the CDR3 is TGTGCCAGCAGCTTAACCCCCAGGACTGAAGCTTTCTTT.

This clone was detected once. The chain is built from TRBV28 and TRBJ2-7, with a tentative D call TRBD2 (6 bases). Germline assignment: CDR1 MDHEN and CDR2 SYDVKM. This CDR3 is built from 14 residues. Trimming removed 5 bases from V and 0 bases from J, with 11 bases in between. As DNA, the CDR3 is TGTGCCAGCAGTAGATTAGCGGACTCCTACGAGCAGTACTTC. This codes for CASSRLADSYEQYF.

The rearrangement links TRBV5-1 to TRBJ2-5; 11 positions agree with TRBD1. The J segment lost 2 bases and the V segment lost 0 bases, leaving 6 bases of the junction unmatched. The CDR3 covers 17 residues. CDR1 is SGHRS, CDR2 YFSETQ, per germline. As DNA, the CDR3 is TGCGCCAGCAGCTTGGAAGGGACAGGGGGGCGGCAAGAGACCCAGTACTTC. It yields the protein CASSLEGTGGRQETQYF. The variable domain in full, completed from reference TRBV5-1 and TRBJ2-5, reads KAGVTQTPRYLIKTRGQQVTLSCSPISGHRSVSWYQQTPGQGLQFLFEYFSETQRNKGNFPGRFSGRQFSNSRSEMNVSTLELGDSALYLCASSLEGTGGRQETQYFGPGTRLLVL.

The genes are TRBV18 and TRBJ2-7; 9 positions agree with TRBD2. Germline lookup yields CDR1 KGHSH and CDR2 LQKENI. The CDR3 sequence is 14 residues long. V was pared by 1 base and J by 5 bases, with 3 bases of the junction left unmatched. In DNA, the CDR3 is TGTGCCAGCTCACCACAAGCGGGGGGCCACGAGCAGTACTTC. Protein sequence: CASSPQAGGHEQYF.

The genes are TRBV2 and TRBJ1-1, with TRBD1 matching over 10 bases. Germline CDR1 and CDR2: SNHLY and FYNNEI. This CDR3 region has 16 residues. The J segment lost 5 bases and the V segment lost 6 bases, leaving 12 bases of the junction unmatched. The CDR3 coding sequence is TGTGCCAGCAGCGACCCGGGACAGGGGCAGGGGACTGAAGCTTTCTTT. Its translation: CASSDPGQGQGTEAFF.

The V call is TRBV30, the J call TRBJ1-6; 8 bases agree with TRBD1. The CDR3 covers 14 residues. Germline CDR1 and CDR2: GTSNPN and SVGIG (reference sequence). The V segment lost 3 bases and the J segment 9 bases; nucleotides outside the gene matches: 7. The CDR3 sequence: CAWSPGQGLSPLHF. Written as DNA, the CDR3 is TGTGCCTGGAGCCCCGGACAGGGACTTTCACCCCTCCACTTT.

CDR3 sequence (DNA): TGTGCCACCAGTGACCGGTCCTTTAGACGAGGGAACACTGAAGCTTTCTTT. This sequence encodes CATSDRSFRRGNTEAFF. The chain employs TRBV24-1 and TRBJ1-1; D is undetermined. With 4 bases removed from V and 1 base from J, the gap between germline ends came to 18 bases. CDR1 and CDR2 from the germline V gene are KGHDR and SFDVKD. The CDR3 sequence is 17 residues long.

The V call is TRBV29-1, the J call TRBJ1-1; no reliable D call. There are 12 residues in the CDR3. With 0 bases removed from V and 8 bases from J, the gap between germline ends came to 10 bases. Per the germline V gene, CDR1 is SQVTM and CDR2 is ANQGSEA. The CDR3 DNA sequence: TGCAGCGTTGAAGATTTGGAGACGGAAGCTTTCTTT. Protein sequence: CSVEDLETEAFF.

The chain combines TRBV7-9 with TRBJ2-1, with 8 bases fitting TRBD1. The V gene end was trimmed by 3 bases and the J gene end by 9 bases; junction bases not matched to a gene: 19. CDR1 and CDR2 from the germline V gene are SEHNR and FQNEAQ (reference sequence). CDR3 length: 18 amino acids. The CDR3 DNA sequence: TGTGCCAGCAGCTTGGGAGGCAGGGGGCGCTGGGTCGGCAGTGAGCAGTTCTTC. Protein sequence: CASSLGGRGRWVGSEQFF.

The V and J genes are TRBV7-8 and TRBJ1-1, with 9 positions matching TRBD1. This CDR3 comprises 15 residues. V was clipped by 2 bases and J by 4 bases; unmatched bases: 5. Germline loops: CDR1 SGHVS, CDR2 FQNEAQ. CDR3 loop: CASSLTEQGATEAFF. DNA of the CDR3: TGTGCCAGCAGCTTAACTGAACAGGGGGCCACTGAAGCTTTCTTT. Full variable domain (remainder filled in from reference TRBV7-8 and TRBJ1-1): GAGVSQSPRYKVAKRGQDVALRCDPISGHVSLFWYQQALGQGPEFLTYFQNEAQLDKSGLPSDRFFAERPEGSVSTLKIQRTQQEDSAVYLCASSLTEQGATEAFFGQGTRLTVV.

CDR3 loop: CASSRDSSTGELFF. The CDR3 DNA follows: TGCGCCAGCAGCCGGGACAGTTCCACCGGGGAGCTGTTTTTT. The chain uses TRBV5-1 and TRBJ2-2; the match to TRBD1 covers 7 bases. Germline V gene data show CDR1 as SGHRS and CDR2 as YFSETQ. CDR3 length: 14 residues. The J segment lost 4 bases and the V segment lost 4 bases, leaving 4 bases of the junction unmatched.

The chain joins TRBV28 to TRBJ1-2, with 7 positions matching TRBD1. The CDR3 sequence is 13 residues long. V lost 7 bases to trimming and J lost 5 bases; unmatched junction nucleotides: 7. Germline assignment: CDR1 MDHEN and CDR2 SYDVKM. This CDR3 is CASTKDRDYGYTF. In nucleotides, the CDR3 is TGTGCCAGCACCAAAGACAGGGATTATGGCTACACCTTC.

The genes are TRBV2 and TRBJ1-5; TRBD1 might be the D (6 bases). The CDR3 extends over 14 amino acids. Trimming pared 2 bases from V and 5 bases from J, leaving 10 bases between. CDR1 is SNHLY, CDR2 FYNNEI, per germline. The CDR3 bases are TGTGCCAGCAGTGAACAGGGGTTAGATCAGCCCCAGCATTTT. It specifies CASSEQGLDQPQHF.

The genes are TRBV6-5 and TRBJ2-3; tentative D call: TRBD2 (6 bases). The CDR3 runs 14 residues. The V gene lost 8 bases and the J gene lost 2 bases, with 14 bases spanning the gap. CDR1 and CDR2 from the germline V gene are MNHEY and SVGAGI. CDR3 in DNA: TGTGCCAGCCAGACTAGGCCCTACACAGATACGCAGTATTTT. Protein: CASQTRPYTDTQYF.

The chain combines TRBV9 with TRBJ2-6, with 8 bases matching TRBD1. There are 16 residues in the CDR3. Unmatched junction bases numbered 5, after V lost 4 bases and J lost 2 bases. Germline V CDR1 and CDR2: SGDLS, YYNGEE. The CDR3 here is CASSFRQGPGANVLTF. The CDR3 nucleotides read TGTGCCAGCAGCTTTCGACAGGGGCCTGGGGCCAACGTCCTGACTTTC.